This T cell receptor beta chain came from a study of blood T cell repertoires in COVID-19. V was pared by 3 bases and J by 4 bases, with 11 bases of the junction left unmatched. CDR1 is GTSNPN and CDR2 is SVGIG in the germline V gene (reference sequence). The CDR3 sequence is 15 residues long. The protocol was immunoSEQ multiplex PCR, while the TCRdb copy is restricted to in-frame clones and leaves out a portion. This sample carries about 100,000 clones, approximately 90% of them seen once, and the ten largest clones take about 5.5%. The J gene is TRBJ2-7, the V gene TRBV30; 8 bases agree with TRBD2. The sample comprised peripheral blood. The receptor was derived from a man aged 50 to 59 with acute or convalescent COVID-19. The DNA of the CDR3 is TGTGCCTGGAGCCCCATTCGGGGGGGCAGTTACGAGCAGTACTTC. This encodes CAWSPIRGGSYEQYF.